Below are 26 T cell receptor beta chains sequenced from a single sample in a study of PD-1 blockade in classical Hodgkin lymphoma. Each patient relapsed following autologous stem cell transplantation, and prior brentuximab vedotin exposure differed. TCRdb's table, derived via immunoSEQ multiplex PCR, lists solely in-frame clones and lacks some. The repertoire has about 40,000 clones, about 89% of them found once; the top ten carry roughly 9%. The sample here was peripheral blood mononuclear cells (PBMCs), taken at baseline. The receptors originated from a human donor with classical Hodgkin lymphoma.

The V call is TRBV10-3, the J call TRBJ2-1, with a tentative D call TRBD1 (5 bases). Germline V lookup: CDR1 ENHRY, CDR2 SYGVKD. V lost 5 bases and J 4 bases, leaving 9 bases between the germline ends. CDR3 length equals 13 residues. The CDR3 nucleotides read TGTGCCATCAGTACACAGGAGTACAATGAGCAGTTCTTC. Protein: CAISTQEYNEQFF.

The V and J genes are TRBV7-2 and TRBJ2-7; D is uncertain. V was trimmed by 1 base and J by 4 bases, leaving 14 bases between them. CDR3 length: 15 amino acids. In germline, CDR1 is SGHTA, CDR2 FQGNSA. As DNA, the CDR3 is TGTGCCAGCAGCTTAGGGCCGGGTATGCAATACGAGCAGTACTTC. Its protein product is CASSLGPGMQYEQYF.

The chain employs TRBV6-5 and TRBJ1-4, with 7 bases aligning to TRBD1. Germline CDR1 and CDR2: MNHEY and SVGAGI. The CDR3 is made up of 15 amino acids. With 5 bases clipped from V and 6 bases from J, the junction kept 9 bases outside the gene matches. CDR3 coding DNA: TGTGCCAGCAGTCCTACAGGGGTGGGGGATGAAAAACTGTTTTTT. Amino acids: CASSPTGVGDEKLFF.

In nucleotides, the CDR3 is TGTGCCAGCAGCTTAGGACCTTCCTATAATTCACCCCTCCACTTT. The encoded protein is CASSLGPSYNSPLHF. This chain links TRBV11-3 with TRBJ1-6; no definite D call. The V end was cut by 1 base, the J end by 1 base, with 5 bases between. The V gene's germline CDR1 is SGHNT and CDR2 YENEEA. The CDR3 is 15 residues long.

The sample holds one count of this clone. This chain links TRBV7-9 with TRBJ2-5, with TRBD1 identical over 7 bases. Germline V gene sequence: CDR1 SEHNR, CDR2 FQNEAQ (reference sequence). The CDR3 loop spans 16 amino acids. V was clipped by 1 base and J by 1 base; unmatched bases: 6. CDR3 bases: TGTGCCAGCAGCTTAGTCTGGTCAGGGGGCCAAGAGACCCAGTACTTC. Translation gives CASSLVWSGGQETQYF.

This clone was counted a single time. The rearrangement links TRBV4-2 to TRBJ2-1; possibly TRBD1 for D (6 bases). The CDR3 extends over 14 amino acids. Germline V gene lookup returns CDR1 LGHNA and CDR2 YNFKEQ. V lost 2 bases to trimming and J lost 7 bases, with 12 bases between them. The CDR3 DNA is TGTGCCAGCAGCCAAAGTGGGGGCTTTAATGAGCAGTTCTTC. This translates into CASSQSGGFNEQFF.

V and J are TRBV5-1 and TRBJ2-7, with 9 bases aligning to TRBD1. Trimming at V came to 0 bases and at J to 3 bases, leaving 4 bases not matched to a gene. The CDR3 has 15 amino acids. The V gene's germline CDR1 is SGHRS and CDR2 YFSETQ. Here the CDR3 DNA reads TGCGCCAGCAGCTTGGCGGGACAGGGTATCTACGAGCAGTACTTC. Protein: CASSLAGQGIYEQYF.

The V call is TRBV27, the J call TRBJ2-7; 9 bases are a match to TRBD1. This CDR3 is built from 15 residues. V was clipped by 4 bases and J by 1 base; unmatched bases: 5. Germline V lookup: CDR1 MNHEY, CDR2 SMNVEV (reference sequence). CDR3 residues: CASSSGTGISYEQYF. The CDR3 region has the DNA TGTGCCAGCAGTTCCGGGACAGGGATTTCCTACGAGCAGTACTTC.

CDR3 sequence (DNA): TGTGCCTGGAGAGGGGGCGAACTGCGCTACACCTTC. This gives the protein CAWRGGELRYTF. The V gene is TRBV30, the J gene TRBJ1-2; the match to TRBD1 covers 7 bases. V lost 3 bases, J lost 9 bases, and 7 bases stayed unmatched. CDR1 and CDR2 from the germline V gene are GTSNPN and SVGIG (reference sequence). CDR3 length: 12 amino acids.

V usage is TRBV28 and J usage is TRBJ1-1; D may be TRBD1 (5 bases). Trimming shortened V by 5 bases and J by 4 bases, and 14 bases separated the two germline ends. Germline CDR1 and CDR2: MDHEN and SYDVKM. The length of the CDR3 is 14 residues. CDR3 sequence reads: CASSDPGTGTEAFF. CDR3 sequence (DNA): TGTGCCAGCAGTGATCCAGGGACCGGCACTGAAGCTTTCTTT.

The chain is built from TRBV2 and TRBJ2-2; D gene ambiguous. Trimming pared 2 bases from V and 4 bases from J, leaving 8 bases between. This CDR3 contains 14 residues. The V gene's germline CDR1 is SNHLY and CDR2 FYNNEI. CDR3 protein: CASSESRVTGELFF. The CDR3 nucleotides read TGTGCCAGCAGTGAAAGTCGGGTCACCGGGGAGCTGTTTTTT.

The chain recombines TRBV7-9 with TRBJ2-7, with unresolved D. Trimming removed 1 base from V and 4 bases from J, with 14 bases in between. The CDR3 is made up of 15 amino acids. The V gene's germline CDR1 is SEHNR and CDR2 FQNEAQ (reference sequence). The CDR3: CASSLGELRRYEQYF. In DNA, the CDR3 is TGTGCCAGCAGCTTAGGTGAGTTGAGGCGATACGAGCAGTACTTC.

V gene TRBV6-6 combines with J gene TRBJ1-4; a weak D match, TRBD1 (5 bases). The CDR3 is made up of 13 amino acids. Per germline, CDR1 MNHNY and CDR2 SVGAGI (reference sequence). The ends were cut back, 6 bases at V and 8 bases at J, with 13 bases in the middle. The CDR3 protein is CASRGRGEEKLFF. As DNA, the CDR3 is TGTGCCAGCAGGGGCCGGGGCGAGGAAAAACTGTTTTTT.

The chain links TRBV29-1 to TRBJ1-1; TRBD1 is a possible D gene (5 bases). Germline-derived CDR1 and CDR2 are SQVTM and ANQGSEA. V shed 6 bases and J shed 0 bases, with 14 bases lying between them. This CDR3 has 14 amino acids. Here the CDR3 DNA reads TGCAGCGTGCTAAACAGGCTTATGAACACTGAAGCTTTCTTT. Amino acid sequence: CSVLNRLMNTEAFF.

V and J are TRBV10-3 and TRBJ2-1; D might be TRBD2 (6 bases). The CDR3 totals 15 residues. V was clipped by 0 bases and J by 6 bases, with 12 bases between them. Germline loops: CDR1 ENHRY, CDR2 SYGVKD. The CDR3 sequence: CAISESAGRPNEQFF. The CDR3 bases are TGTGCCATCAGTGAGTCGGCGGGGCGACCCAATGAGCAGTTCTTC.

The J gene is TRBJ1-4, the V gene TRBV27; 8 nucleotides agree with TRBD1. CDR3 size: 13 residues. The junction had 4 bases not matched to a gene; V was cut back by 5 bases and J by 8 bases. Germline CDR1 reads MNHEY; CDR2 reads SMNVEV (reference sequence). The CDR3: CASSQDREEKLFF. Written as DNA, the CDR3 is TGTGCCAGCAGTCAGGACAGGGAGGAAAAACTGTTTTTT.

This clone is a singleton in its sample. The chain carries TRBV5-4 and TRBJ2-1, with 8 bases lining up with TRBD2. The germline V gene encodes CDR1 SGHNT and CDR2 YYREEE (reference sequence). This CDR3 has 16 residues. V lost 4 bases and J lost 7; bases outside the gene matches: 13. In DNA, the CDR3 is TGTGCCAGCAGCCCTAATAGCGGGGACCCGAGGAATGAGCAGTTCTTC. Protein sequence: CASSPNSGDPRNEQFF.

The chain has TRBV30 and TRBJ1-4; D is unclear. V was cut by 3 bases and J by 3 bases, with 17 bases left in between. Per the germline V gene, CDR1 is GTSNPN and CDR2 is SVGIG (reference sequence). There are 16 residues in the CDR3. CDR3 DNA: TGTGCCTGGAGAGCCCCTTTGGGGAGTCCTAATGAAAAACTGTTTTTT. Its protein is CAWRAPLGSPNEKLFF.

The J gene is TRBJ2-5, the V gene TRBV6-6; weak D call: TRBD1 (6 bases). Germline assignment: CDR1 MNHNY and CDR2 SVGAGI (reference sequence). V gave up 2 bases and J gave up 3 bases, with 16 bases separating them. The CDR3 is made up of 16 amino acids. As DNA, the CDR3 is TGTGCCAGCAGTTACGCCAACAGGGACGCAAAAGAGACCCAGTACTTC. Its protein product is CASSYANRDAKETQYF.

The rearrangement uses TRBV2 and TRBJ1-5; 9 bases match TRBD1. The CDR3 has 17 amino acids. The V gene end was trimmed by 7 bases and the J gene end by 1 base; junction bases not matched to a gene: 11. Germline V CDR1 and CDR2: SNHLY, FYNNEI. The CDR3 protein is CASTPTQDRGSNQPQHF. Written as DNA, the CDR3 is TGTGCCAGCACCCCCACGCAGGACAGGGGAAGCAATCAGCCCCAGCATTTT.

This rearrangement joins TRBV18 to TRBJ1-6; TRBD1 aligns across 8 bases. J was trimmed by 7 bases and V by 3 bases; bases with no gene match: 8. Germline CDR1 and CDR2: KGHSH and LQKENI. The CDR3 sequence is 16 residues long. DNA for the CDR3: TGTGCCAGCTCACCTTTCGGACAGGGTCAGAATTCACCCCTCCACTTT. This sequence encodes CASSPFGQGQNSPLHF.

V gene TRBV27 combines with J gene TRBJ2-7; no clear D. Germline values: CDR1 MNHEY, CDR2 SMNVEV (reference sequence). The length of the CDR3 is 14 residues. Trimming took 3 bases from V and 0 from J, leaving 9 bases between them. The CDR3 DNA sequence: TGTGCCAGCAGTTTTCTCGCTAGCTCCTACGAGCAGTACTTC. This translates into CASSFLASSYEQYF.

V usage is TRBV18 and J usage is TRBJ2-7, with TRBD2 matching over 13 bases. With V trimmed by 6 bases and J by 5 bases, 4 bases remained unmatched. This CDR3 region has 14 residues. The germline V gene encodes CDR1 KGHSH and CDR2 LQKENI. The CDR3 sequence: CASSPGLAGNEQYF. The CDR3 nucleotides are TGTGCCAGCTCCCCGGGACTAGCGGGAAACGAGCAGTACTTC.

This clone came up once. The chain has TRBV4-3 and TRBJ2-6; no clear D. Germline V CDR1 and CDR2: LGHNA, YSLEER. V shed 1 base and J shed 0 bases, with 7 bases lying between them. The CDR3 contains 16 residues. The CDR3 is CASSQVGRSGANVLTF. CDR3 sequence (DNA): TGCGCCAGCAGCCAAGTGGGCCGCTCTGGGGCCAACGTCCTGACTTTC.

V gene TRBV29-1 combines with J gene TRBJ2-7; tentative D call: TRBD2 (6 bases). Germline CDR1 SQVTM, CDR2 ANQGSEA. V shed 6 bases and J shed 7 bases, with 28 bases lying between them. The CDR3 is made up of 16 amino acids. This CDR3 is CSVGGTAGHLPGEQYF. The CDR3 nucleotides read TGCAGCGTAGGAGGGACGGCGGGGCACCTCCCGGGTGAGCAGTACTTC.

This clone has just a few counts. This rearrangement joins TRBV7-2 to TRBJ1-2; possibly TRBD1 for D (6 bases). CDR3 length equals 13 residues. The V end lost 1 base, the J end lost 7 bases, and 10 bases lay between the germline ends. Germline CDR1 reads SGHTA; CDR2 reads FQGNSA. The CDR3: CASSLGLGAGYTF. The CDR3 DNA reads as TGTGCCAGCAGCTTAGGTTTGGGGGCTGGCTACACCTTC.